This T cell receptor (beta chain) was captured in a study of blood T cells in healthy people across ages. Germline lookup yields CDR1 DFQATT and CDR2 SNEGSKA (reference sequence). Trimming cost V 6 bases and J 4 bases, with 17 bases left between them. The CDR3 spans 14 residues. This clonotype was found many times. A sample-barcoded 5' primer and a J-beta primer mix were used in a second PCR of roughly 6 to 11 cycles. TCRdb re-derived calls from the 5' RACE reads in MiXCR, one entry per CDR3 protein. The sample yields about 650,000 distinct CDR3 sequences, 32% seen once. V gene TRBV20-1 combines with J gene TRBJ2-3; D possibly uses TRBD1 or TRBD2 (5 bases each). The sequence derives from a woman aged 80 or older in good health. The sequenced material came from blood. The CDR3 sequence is CSATTGQGADTQYF. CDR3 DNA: TGCAGTGCCACTACGGGGCAGGGAGCAGATACGCAGTATTTT.